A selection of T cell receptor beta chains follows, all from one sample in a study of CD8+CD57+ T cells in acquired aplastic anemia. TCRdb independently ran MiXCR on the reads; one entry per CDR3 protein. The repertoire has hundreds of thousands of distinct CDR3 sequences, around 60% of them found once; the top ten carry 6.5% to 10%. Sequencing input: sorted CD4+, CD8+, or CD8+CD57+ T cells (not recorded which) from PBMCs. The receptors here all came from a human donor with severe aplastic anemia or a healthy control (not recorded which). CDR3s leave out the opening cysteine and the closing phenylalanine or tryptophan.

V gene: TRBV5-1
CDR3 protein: ASSLEQNYGYT

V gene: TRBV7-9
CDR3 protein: ASSLALSLRERGWDEQF

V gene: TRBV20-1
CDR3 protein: SARASEETQY

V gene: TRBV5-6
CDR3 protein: ASMPGRTENTEAF

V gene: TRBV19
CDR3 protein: ASSIRRLAGVETQY

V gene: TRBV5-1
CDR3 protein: ASSWRDRLYEQY

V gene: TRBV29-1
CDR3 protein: SVAGSGKSEQF

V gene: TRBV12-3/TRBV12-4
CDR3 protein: ATLPGVNPGELF

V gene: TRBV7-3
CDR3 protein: ASSPQTGLNTEAF

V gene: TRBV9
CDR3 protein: ASSPGQGNSPLH

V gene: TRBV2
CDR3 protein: ASSEGTGTLNSPLH

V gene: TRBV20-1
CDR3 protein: NAQARKQTQY

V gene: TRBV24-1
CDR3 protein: ATKESSTGELF

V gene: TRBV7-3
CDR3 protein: ASSLVTGDEQY

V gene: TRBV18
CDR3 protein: ASSPPQGNTIY

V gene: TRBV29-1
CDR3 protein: SVRGGRSYEQH

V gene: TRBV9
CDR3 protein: ASSVPPGTAFQTTTAF

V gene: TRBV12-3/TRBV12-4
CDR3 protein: ASSLALGYEQY

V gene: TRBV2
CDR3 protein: ASYTGPFNYGYT

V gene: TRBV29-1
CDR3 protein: SGLATLAYNEQF

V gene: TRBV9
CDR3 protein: ASSGGTGGGNTIY

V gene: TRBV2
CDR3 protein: AGSEFGGGYT

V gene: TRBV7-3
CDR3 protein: ASGWTGRDEQF

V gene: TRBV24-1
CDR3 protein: ATSDQGLAGGPGELF

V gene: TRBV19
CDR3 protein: ASSFDRGGRQY

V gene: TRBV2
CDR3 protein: ASSEFGQGVDTQY

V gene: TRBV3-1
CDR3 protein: ASSQGRGGDNEQF

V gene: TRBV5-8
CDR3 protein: ASSLDGQGGYGYT

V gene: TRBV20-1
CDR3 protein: SARRGATGNQPQH

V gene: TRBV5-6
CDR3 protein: ASSLWRVGPYEQY

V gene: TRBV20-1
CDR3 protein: SARDQDHTIY

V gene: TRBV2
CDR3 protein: ASSPLVALQ

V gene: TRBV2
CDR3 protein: ASRGQGVSYEQY

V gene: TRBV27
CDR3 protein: ASSLRTGELF

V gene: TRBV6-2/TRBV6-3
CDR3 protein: ASSLRLAGGRPDTQY

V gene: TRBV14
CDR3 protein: ASSPGWGIVSPLH

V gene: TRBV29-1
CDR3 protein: SVEGQGLNTEAF

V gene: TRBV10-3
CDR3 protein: AISEGRSYEQY

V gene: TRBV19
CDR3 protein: ASSADRTSGTYNEQF

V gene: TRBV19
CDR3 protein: ASSIVTEGTEAF

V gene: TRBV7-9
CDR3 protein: ASSLEGSQGTNYGYT

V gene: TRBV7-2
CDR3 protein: ASSLDHLGTGDGETQY

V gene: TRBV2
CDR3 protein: ASSGEQPNTGELF

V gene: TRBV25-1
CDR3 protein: ASSSSGPYNEQF

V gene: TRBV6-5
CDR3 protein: ASRGQGAFGNTIY

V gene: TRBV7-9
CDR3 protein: ASSQTSGGADAKNIQY

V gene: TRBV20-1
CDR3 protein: SVTSPGQGKETQY

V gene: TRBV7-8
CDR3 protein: ASGSSGGTYEQY

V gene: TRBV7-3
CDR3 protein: ASGLGQANNEAF

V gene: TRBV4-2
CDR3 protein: ASSQGGSHNEQF

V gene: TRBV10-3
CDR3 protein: AISAPAGEGETQY

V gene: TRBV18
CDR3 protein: ASSEAGRQKETQY

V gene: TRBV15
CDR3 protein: ATSRIYSNQPQH

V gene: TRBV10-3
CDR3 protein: AISDVGGRDEAF

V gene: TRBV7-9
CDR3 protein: ASSLGGEYEQY

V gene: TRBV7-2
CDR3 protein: ASSRLGGNGNTIY

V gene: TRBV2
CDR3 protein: ASRGQYNSPLH